This TCR beta chain emerged from a study of T cells of healthy individuals. Germline lookup yields CDR1 DFQATT and CDR2 SNEGSKA (reference sequence). This CDR3 comprises 15 residues. J was trimmed by 5 bases and V by 0 bases; bases with no gene match: 6. TCRdb reanalysed the 5' RACE reads using MiXCR and keeps one entry per CDR3 protein. Altogether around 63,000 distinct CDR3 sequences are present, around 15% being singletons, with the ten largest covering approximately 4.6%. V usage is TRBV20-1 and J usage is TRBJ2-3; TRBD1 matches 9 bases. The clonotype comes from a human donor in good health. In nucleotides, the CDR3 is TGCAGTGCTAGAGAATGGGACAGGGTTGAAGATACGCAGTATTTT. Its translation is CSAREWDRVEDTQYF.